The sequence of this T cell receptor beta chain was determined in a study of cytomegalovirus exposure and HLA in healthy donors. Germline V gene data show CDR1 as LGHNA and CDR2 as YSLEER. Trimming removed 5 bases from V and 4 bases from J, with 17 bases in between. The CDR3 is made up of 15 amino acids. The PCR made use of 60 Vbeta and 13 Jbeta primers. The table came from immunoSEQ multiplex PCR; TCRdb's copy has only in-frame clones and leaves some out. This table holds some 110,000 clones, about 16% found once. This receptor was obtained from a female donor in good health and CMV-seronegative. The J gene is TRBJ1-2, the V gene TRBV4-3; D is uncertain. Sequenced material: PBMCs. The CDR3 region has the DNA TGCGCCAGCAGCGAAAGGAGCGAGACCAGCTATGGCTACACCTTC. Its protein is CASSERSETSYGYTF.